What follows are 18 T cell receptor beta chains derived from one specimen sequenced in a study of monozygotic twins with inflammatory bowel disease. One entry per CDR3 protein, without DNA, is what TCRdb gives after re-calling the 5' RACE reads. The sample holds more than 350,000 distinct CDR3 sequences. Sequenced sample: blood. The receptors derive from a human donor with ulcerative colitis or Crohn's disease, or a healthy co-twin of an affected twin (not recorded which).

The V call is TRBV3-1, the J call TRBJ2-5; without DNA, the TCRdb call of TRBD1 cannot be checked. CDR3 length: 16 residues. CDR1 is LGHDT, CDR2 YNNKEL, per germline (reference sequence). CDR3 protein: CASSQKPDRGWETQYF.

The genes are TRBV12-5 and TRBJ1-1; as DNA is missing, the TRBD1 call by TCRdb cannot be tested. The CDR3 sequence is 17 residues long. The germline gives CDR1 LGHNT, CDR2 FRNRAP. CDR3 loop: CASARGGGPSMNTEAFF.

The chain carries TRBV20-1 and TRBJ1-1. Germline assignment: CDR1 DFQATT and CDR2 SNEGSKA (reference sequence). This CDR3 region has 12 residues. CDR3 sequence: CSAPSLNTEAFF.

V and J are TRBV7-8 and TRBJ1-5; the TCRdb D gene call, TRBD1, has no DNA to confirm it. This CDR3 has 17 amino acids. Germline CDR1 is SGHVS and CDR2 is FQNEAQ. This chain's CDR3 is CASSQTGTGAGNQPQHF.

V and J are TRBV25-1 and TRBJ2-7; the D call from TCRdb, TRBD2, cannot be confirmed without DNA. The CDR3 is 13 amino acids. The germline CDR1 and CDR2 sequences are MGHDK and SYGVNS. The CDR3 sequence: CASGLAGTYEQYF.

The rearrangement joins TRBV27 to TRBJ2-2; TCRdb calls TRBD2, which cannot be checked without DNA. Germline values: CDR1 MNHEY, CDR2 SMNVEV (reference sequence). This CDR3 is built from 17 residues. CDR3 region: CASSLTISGRAVGELFF.

The chain uses TRBV7-3 and TRBJ2-1; TCRdb's D call of TRBD2 is untestable without DNA. CDR1 is SGHTA and CDR2 is FQGTGA in the germline V gene. This CDR3 spans 16 amino acids. CDR3 amino acids: CASSNDGTSGYNEQFF.

The rearrangement joins TRBV5-1 to TRBJ2-5. The CDR3 runs 14 residues. The germline gives CDR1 SGHRS, CDR2 YFSETQ. Here the CDR3 reads CASSLVCNQETQYF. Full variable domain (rest looked up from reference TRBV5-1 and TRBJ2-5): KAGVTQTPRYLIKTRGQQVTLSCSPISGHRSVSWYQQTPGQGLQFLFEYFSETQRNKGNFPGRFSGRQFSNSRSEMNVSTLELGDSALYLCASSLVCNQETQYFGPGTRLLVL.

This chain uses TRBV4-2 with TRBJ2-3. The length of the CDR3 is 13 residues. Germline V lookup: CDR1 LGHNA, CDR2 YNFKEQ. The CDR3 protein is CASSQVITDTQYF.

The V call is TRBV3-1, the J call TRBJ2-1; TCRdb designates TRBD1, a call that cannot be tested without DNA. The CDR3 contains 15 residues. Per the germline V gene, CDR1 is LGHDT and CDR2 is YNNKEL (reference sequence). Here the CDR3 reads CASSQAVQGHNEQFF.

The chain combines TRBV5-1 with TRBJ1-2; the TCRdb call, TRBD1, lacks DNA for checking. Germline lookup yields CDR1 SGHRS and CDR2 YFSETQ. The CDR3 has 14 residues. The CDR3 is CASSPRDSVHGYTF. Drawing the rest from reference TRBV5-1 and TRBJ1-2, the complete variable domain is KAGVTQTPRYLIKTRGQQVTLSCSPISGHRSVSWYQQTPGQGLQFLFEYFSETQRNKGNFPGRFSGRQFSNSRSEMNVSTLELGDSALYLCASSPRDSVHGYTFGSGTRLTVV.

This sequence joins TRBV6-5 and TRBJ2-1; no DNA is available, so the TRBD1 call from TCRdb remains unchecked. Germline CDR1 is MNHEY and CDR2 is SVGAGI. The CDR3 covers 15 residues. The CDR3 sequence: CASSSLGGGADEQFF.

V gene TRBV23-1 combines with J gene TRBJ1-5; with no DNA, the TCRdb D assignment of TRBD1 cannot be verified. TRBV23-1 is treated as an ORF (open reading frame) with a function not yet certain. This CDR3 has 20 amino acids. CDR3: CASSQSPLSGEGVCNQPQHF.

The genes are TRBV5-1 and TRBJ1-2; absent DNA, TCRdb's TRBD1 call cannot be checked. The germline gives CDR1 SGHRS, CDR2 YFSETQ. This CDR3 contains 15 residues. CDR3 sequence: CASSGTGHAAYGYTF.

The rearrangement uses TRBV20-1 and TRBJ1-1; the D gene TCRdb calls, TRBD1, cannot be checked with no DNA. The length of the CDR3 is 16 residues. Germline-derived CDR1 and CDR2 are DFQATT and SNEGSKA (reference sequence). This CDR3 is CSAKQSRGTVNTEAFF.

The chain is built from TRBV6-6 and TRBJ1-2; TCRdb's assignment of TRBD1 cannot be checked, as there is no DNA. CDR1 and CDR2 (germline): MNHNY, SVGAGI (reference sequence). The CDR3 runs 12 residues. CDR3 residues: CASRGTENGYTF.

V gene TRBV20-1 combines with J gene TRBJ2-7; the TCRdb call, TRBD2, lacks DNA for checking. In germline, CDR1 is DFQATT, CDR2 SNEGSKA (reference sequence). CDR3 length: 18 amino acids. CDR3 in amino acids: CSARDKGLAGPWVYEQYF.

The genes are TRBV5-6 and TRBJ1-2. Germline CDR1 and CDR2: SGHDT and YYEEEE. CDR3 length equals 12 residues. The CDR3 loop reads CASSLQNYGYTF.